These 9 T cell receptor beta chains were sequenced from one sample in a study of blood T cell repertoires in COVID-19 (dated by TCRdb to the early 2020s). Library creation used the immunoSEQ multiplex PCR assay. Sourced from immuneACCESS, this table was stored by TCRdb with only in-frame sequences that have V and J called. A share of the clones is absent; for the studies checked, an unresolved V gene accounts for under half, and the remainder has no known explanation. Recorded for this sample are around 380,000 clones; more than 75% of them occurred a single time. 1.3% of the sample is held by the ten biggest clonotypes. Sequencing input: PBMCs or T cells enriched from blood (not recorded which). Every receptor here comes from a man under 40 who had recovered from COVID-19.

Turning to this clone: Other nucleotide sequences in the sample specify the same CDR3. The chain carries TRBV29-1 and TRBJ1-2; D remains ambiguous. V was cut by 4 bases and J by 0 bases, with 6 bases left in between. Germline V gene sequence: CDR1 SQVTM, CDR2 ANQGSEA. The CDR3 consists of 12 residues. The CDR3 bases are TGCAGCGTTGGTCAGGCTAACTATGGCTACACCTTC. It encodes CSVGQANYGYTF.

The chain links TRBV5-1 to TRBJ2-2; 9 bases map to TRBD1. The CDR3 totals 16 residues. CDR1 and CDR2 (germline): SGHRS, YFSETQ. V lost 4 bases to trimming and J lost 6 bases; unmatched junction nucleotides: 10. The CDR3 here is CASSLRGQGASGELFF. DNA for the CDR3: TGCGCCAGCAGCCTCAGGGGACAGGGAGCGTCCGGGGAGCTGTTTTTT.

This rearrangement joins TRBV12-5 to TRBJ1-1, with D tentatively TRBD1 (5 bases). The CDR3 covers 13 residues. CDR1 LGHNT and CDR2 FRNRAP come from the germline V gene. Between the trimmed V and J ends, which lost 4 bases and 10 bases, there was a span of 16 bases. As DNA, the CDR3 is TGTGCTAGTGGTTCTCGGGACGTCGGGGGAGCTTTCTTT. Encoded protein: CASGSRDVGGAFF.

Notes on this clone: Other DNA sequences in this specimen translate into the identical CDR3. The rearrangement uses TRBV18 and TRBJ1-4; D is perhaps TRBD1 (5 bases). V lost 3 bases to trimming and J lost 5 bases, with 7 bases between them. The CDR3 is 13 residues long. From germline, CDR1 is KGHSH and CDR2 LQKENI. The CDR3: CASSPDRNEKLFF. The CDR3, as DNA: TGTGCCAGCTCACCTGACAGAAATGAAAAACTGTTTTTT.

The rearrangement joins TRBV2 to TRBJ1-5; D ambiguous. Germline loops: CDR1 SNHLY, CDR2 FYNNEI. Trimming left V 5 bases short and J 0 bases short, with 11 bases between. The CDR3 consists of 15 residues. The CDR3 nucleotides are TGTGCCAGCAGTCAAGAGCCGCCTAGCAATCAGCCCCAGCATTTT. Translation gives CASSQEPPSNQPQHF.

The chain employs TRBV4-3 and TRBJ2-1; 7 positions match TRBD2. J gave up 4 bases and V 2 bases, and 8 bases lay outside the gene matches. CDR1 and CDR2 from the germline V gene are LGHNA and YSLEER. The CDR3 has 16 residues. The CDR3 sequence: CASSQTGGLLYNEQFF. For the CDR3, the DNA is TGCGCCAGCAGCCAAACCGGGGGGTTGTTGTACAATGAGCAGTTCTTC.

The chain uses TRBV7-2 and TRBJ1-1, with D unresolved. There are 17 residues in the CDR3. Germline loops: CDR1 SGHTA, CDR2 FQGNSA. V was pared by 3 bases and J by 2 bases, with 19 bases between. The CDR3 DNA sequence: TGTGCCAGCAGCTTGGGCGCAGGCGCTCCTGCTAACACTGAAGCTTTCTTT. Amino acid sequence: CASSLGAGAPANTEAFF.

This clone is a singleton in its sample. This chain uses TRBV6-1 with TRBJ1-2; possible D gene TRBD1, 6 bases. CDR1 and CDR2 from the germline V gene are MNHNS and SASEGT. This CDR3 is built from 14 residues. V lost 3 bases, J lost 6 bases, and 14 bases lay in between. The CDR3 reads CASSDPGQTDGYTF. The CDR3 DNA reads TGTGCCAGCAGTGATCCCGGACAGACTGATGGCTACACCTTC.

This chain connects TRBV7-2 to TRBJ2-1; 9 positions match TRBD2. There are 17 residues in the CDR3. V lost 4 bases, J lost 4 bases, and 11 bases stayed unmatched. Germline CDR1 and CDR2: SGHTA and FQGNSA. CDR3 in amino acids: CASSSPGAAGGYNEQFF. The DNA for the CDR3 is TGTGCCAGCAGCTCCCCAGGGGCGGCGGGGGGGTACAATGAGCAGTTCTTC.